This T cell receptor (beta chain) was observed in a study of blood T cell repertoires in COVID-19. Germline V lookup: CDR1 LGHDT, CDR2 YNNKEL (reference sequence). This CDR3 has 14 residues. Trimming removed 3 bases from V and 6 bases from J; junction bases left unmatched: 6. Generated by immunoSEQ multiplex PCR, the TCRdb table keeps only in-frame clones and is missing some. Of approximately 76,000 clones listed, less than 90% are singletons. The clonotype was recovered from an older man in a cohort sampled during active COVID-19. The chain combines TRBV3-1 (or the pseudogene TRBV3-2) with TRBJ1-2; 8 bases are shared with TRBD1. The specimen sequenced was peripheral blood. The CDR3: CASSQGQAIDGYTF. Written as DNA, the CDR3 is TGTGCCAGCAGCCAGGGACAGGCGATTGATGGCTACACCTTC.